The clone carrying this TCR beta chain was observed a handful of times. This specimen comes from a study of cytomegalovirus exposure and HLA in healthy donors. 60 Vbeta and 13 Jbeta primers were used in PCR. The repertoire was sequenced with immunoSEQ multiplex PCR; TCRdb's copy has only in-frame clones and lacks some. This sample carries tens of thousands of clones, around three quarters of them seen once, and the ten largest clones take about an eighth. The sequence was obtained from a male donor in good health and CMV-seropositive. Material: PBMCs.

Here the CDR3 DNA reads TGTGCCAGCAGCCTGGACAGGTACAATGAGCAGTTCTTC. It specifies CASSLDRYNEQFF. The chain employs TRBV9 and TRBJ2-1; 7 nucleotides match TRBD1. Germline CDR1 and CDR2: SGDLS and YYNGEE. The CDR3 sequence is 13 residues long. J lost 4 bases, V lost 4 bases, and 2 bases had no gene match.